The 17 T cell receptor beta chains listed next were all sequenced from one sample in a study of shared clonotypes between healthy human individuals. TCRdb keeps only in-frame clones here, not all; method: immunoSEQ multiplex PCR. The table shows some 2,000,000 clones, with about 94% occurring only once. Input material: naive CD4+ T cells sorted from blood. The sample's subset: CD45RA+ positively selected. The receptors come from a man between 18 and 29 years old in good health.

Comment on this clone: The same CDR3 arises from other DNA sequences in this sample as well. This sequence joins TRBV27 and TRBJ2-7; possible D gene TRBD1, 5 bases. The CDR3 runs to 14 residues. V was pared by 2 bases and J by 1 base, with 9 bases between. Germline CDR1 and CDR2: MNHEY and SMNVEV (reference sequence). The CDR3 loop reads CASSLGQGSYEQYF. The CDR3 DNA sequence: TGTGCCAGCAGTTTAGGGCAGGGATCCTACGAGCAGTACTTC.

The V gene is TRBV4-1, the J gene TRBJ2-2; D unresolved. Trimming removed 1 base from V and 6 bases from J, with 6 bases in between. The CDR3 covers 13 residues. CDR1 MGHRA and CDR2 YSYEKL come from the germline V gene. The CDR3 DNA reads as TGCGCCAGCAGCCAAGTAACTTCCGGGGAGCTGTTTTTT. This translates into CASSQVTSGELFF.

The rearrangement links TRBV6-5 to TRBJ2-7; D is unresolved. CDR3 size: 14 residues. CDR1 is MNHEY, CDR2 SVGAGI, per germline. V lost 2 bases and J 2 bases, leaving 10 bases between the germline ends. The CDR3 bases are TGTGCCAGCAGTTACGACGGCGCCACCTACGAGCAGTACTTC. Translation gives CASSYDGATYEQYF.

The gene calls are TRBV9 and TRBJ2-1, with TRBD2 identical over 8 bases. The germline CDR1 and CDR2 sequences are SGDLS and YYNGEE. V lost 0 bases and J lost 9; bases outside the gene matches: 5. The CDR3 is made up of 14 amino acids. CDR3: CASSVAGGPGEQFF. As DNA, the CDR3 is TGTGCCAGCAGCGTAGCGGGGGGGCCTGGTGAGCAGTTCTTC.

The chain links TRBV2 to TRBJ2-7, with TRBD1 matching 7 bases. Germline CDR1 SNHLY, CDR2 FYNNEI. The V gene end was trimmed by 5 bases and the J gene end by 6 bases; junction bases not matched to a gene: 13. This CDR3 is 15 amino acids long. The CDR3 region is CASSKTGTAAGEQYF. The CDR3 DNA is TGTGCCAGCAGTAAAACAGGGACAGCGGCTGGCGAGCAGTACTTC.

This chain connects TRBV30 to TRBJ1-3; D perhaps matches TRBD1 (6 bases). The CDR3 loop spans 13 amino acids. The V gene's germline CDR1 is GTSNPN and CDR2 SVGIG (reference sequence). The ends were cut back, 4 bases at V and 2 bases at J, with 9 bases in the middle. CDR3 sequence reads: CAWTGQTGNTIYF. In DNA, the CDR3 is TGTGCCTGGACCGGACAGACTGGAAACACCATATATTTT.

The chain uses TRBV2 and TRBJ1-5, with D possibly being TRBD1 (5 bases). CDR3 length: 14 residues. Trimming removed 6 bases at V and 0 bases at J, with 9 bases between. The germline V gene encodes CDR1 SNHLY and CDR2 FYNNEI. CDR3 sequence reads: CASSVTVSNQPQHF. The CDR3 DNA follows: TGTGCCAGCAGCGTGACAGTTAGCAATCAGCCCCAGCATTTT.

The chain combines TRBV7-2 with TRBJ1-2; 11 nucleotides agree with TRBD1. The CDR3 covers 16 residues. V lost 0 bases to trimming and J lost 5 bases; unmatched junction nucleotides: 5. The germline gives CDR1 SGHTA, CDR2 FQGNSA. The CDR3 reads CASSLAGQGASYGYTF. The DNA of the CDR3 is TGTGCCAGCAGCTTAGCCGGACAGGGGGCTTCTTATGGCTACACCTTC.

The genes are TRBV4-1 and TRBJ2-1; D possibly matches TRBD1 or TRBD2 (5 bases each). CDR3 length equals 18 residues. Germline V gene lookup returns CDR1 MGHRA and CDR2 YSYEKL. Deletions cut 0 bases from V and 1 base from J, with 16 bases between. CDR3: CASSQDPGGIGSYNEQFF. The CDR3 DNA sequence: TGCGCCAGCAGCCAAGATCCTGGGGGAATCGGATCCTACAATGAGCAGTTCTTC.

The rearrangement joins TRBV6-5 to TRBJ2-1; 11 bases are shared with TRBD2. The CDR3 length is 15 residues. V shed 3 bases, J shed 5 bases, and the junction held 3 bases outside the gene matches. CDR1 is MNHEY, CDR2 SVGAGI, per germline. CDR3 DNA: TGTGCCAGCAGTTATAGCGGGAGGGCCCACAATGAGCAGTTCTTC. Its protein is CASSYSGRAHNEQFF.

The J gene is TRBJ2-5, the V gene TRBV5-1; maybe TRBD1 (6 bases). With 4 bases removed from V and 2 bases from J, the gap between germline ends came to 15 bases. Germline assignment: CDR1 SGHRS and CDR2 YFSETQ. This CDR3 has 15 residues. The CDR3 sequence is CASSPLRGPQETQYF. The DNA of the CDR3 is TGCGCCAGCAGCCCTCTCAGGGGACCTCAAGAGACCCAGTACTTC. The complete variable domain, with remaining parts taken from reference TRBV5-1 and TRBJ2-5, reads KAGVTQTPRYLIKTRGQQVTLSCSPISGHRSVSWYQQTPGQGLQFLFEYFSETQRNKGNFPGRFSGRQFSNSRSEMNVSTLELGDSALYLCASSPLRGPQETQYFGPGTRLLVL.

This chain joins TRBV6-6 and TRBJ2-7; 8 nucleotides line up with TRBD2. Looked up from germline, CDR1 is MNHNY and CDR2 is SVGAGI (reference sequence). There are 15 residues in the CDR3. J lost 2 bases, V lost 6 bases, and 9 bases had no gene match. Here the CDR3 DNA reads TGTGCCAGCAGCTACGGGGTAGCGGGGCCCTACGAGCAGTACTTC. Translated: CASSYGVAGPYEQYF.

V is TRBV7-6 and J is TRBJ1-4; D perhaps matches TRBD1 (6 bases). In germline, CDR1 is SGHVS, CDR2 FNYEAQ. The length of the CDR3 is 17 residues. The ends were cut back, 1 base at V and 7 bases at J, with 19 bases in the middle. The CDR3 sequence: CASSLGRGASGGEKLFF. The DNA for the CDR3 is TGTGCCAGCAGCTTAGGCCGGGGGGCCTCGGGCGGTGAAAAACTGTTTTTT.

The chain combines TRBV1 with TRBJ2-7; the DNA was not used to check the table's D call, TRBD2. TRBV1 is a pseudogene locus. The CDR3 has 16 amino acids. The CDR3 nucleotides read TGCACCAGCAGCCCCCGGGGGGGACTAGAGCCTAGGCTCCAGTACTTC. Translated, it gives CTSSPRGGLEPRLQYF.

This chain uses TRBV5-1 with TRBJ2-2; no clear D gene. CDR1 is SGHRS, CDR2 YFSETQ, per germline. The CDR3 extends over 16 amino acids. Trimming left V 1 base short and J 2 bases short, with 12 bases between. CDR3 coding DNA: TGCGCCAGCAGCTTGCTAGTGATGCTTAACACCGGGGAGCTGTTTTTT. Its protein product is CASSLLVMLNTGELFF.

J is TRBJ1-5 and V is TRBV4-1, with unresolved D. In germline, CDR1 is MGHRA, CDR2 YSYEKL. This CDR3 spans 15 amino acids. V lost 1 base to trimming and J lost 2 bases, with 9 bases between them. In DNA form, the CDR3 reads TGCGCCAGCAGCCAAGTCCCGACCGGCAATCAGCCCCAGCATTTT. Translation gives CASSQVPTGNQPQHF.

The V call is TRBV5-4, the J call TRBJ1-1, with D perhaps matching TRBD1 (5 bases). Trimming shortened V by 1 base and J by 1 base, and 11 bases separated the two germline ends. Germline V gene sequence: CDR1 SGHNT, CDR2 YYREEE (reference sequence). The CDR3 loop spans 15 amino acids. This CDR3 reads CASSLRGGANTEAFF. In DNA, the CDR3 is TGTGCCAGCAGCTTGCGTGGGGGTGCGAACACTGAAGCTTTCTTT.